Presented here are 23 T cell receptor beta chains from one specimen sequenced in a study of Ad26.COV2.S vaccination and SARS-CoV-2 variants. Sequencing used immunoSEQ multiplex PCR; TCRdb keeps in-frame clones, though not all of them. The sample lists approximately 500,000 clones; around 85% were seen once. Treatment given: roughly 19 received Ad26.COV2.S at low or high dose, single or two shots; about 5 received placebo; per-sample allocation not given. On day 63 after the first injection, vaccine and placebo recipients gave samples. This material consisted of peripheral blood, taken in a trial of Ad26.COV2.S vaccine versus placebo. Receptor source: a person between 18 and 59 years old who received the Ad26.COV2.S COVID-19 vaccine or a placebo.

The CDR3 DNA is TGTGCCAGCAGTCGACTAGCGGGATTAGCTAACAATGAGCAGTTCTTC. Translated: CASSRLAGLANNEQFF. V gene TRBV2 combines with J gene TRBJ2-1; 11 nucleotides agree with TRBD2. The V segment lost 5 bases and the J segment 5 bases; nucleotides outside the gene matches: 8. From germline, CDR1 is SNHLY and CDR2 FYNNEI. This CDR3 is built from 16 residues.

The chain links TRBV5-1 to TRBJ2-2, with TRBD1 matching 7 bases. With V trimmed by 4 bases and J by 4 bases, 10 bases remained unmatched. Germline V gene lookup returns CDR1 SGHRS and CDR2 YFSETQ. CDR3 length: 16 residues. The CDR3 sequence: CASSPRQGGATGELFF. CDR3 DNA sequence: TGCGCCAGCAGCCCAAGACAGGGCGGCGCCACCGGGGAGCTGTTTTTT.

The chain links TRBV4-3 to TRBJ1-1; D call uncertain. The CDR3 length is 15 residues. V was cut by 0 bases and J by 4 bases, with 12 bases left in between. Germline lookup yields CDR1 LGHNA and CDR2 YSLEER. The CDR3 reads CASSQDRTPITEAFF. CDR3 bases: TGCGCCAGCAGCCAAGATAGGACTCCCATCACTGAAGCTTTCTTT.

The table lists this clone with a count of one. V and J are TRBV19 and TRBJ1-1; tentatively, D is TRBD1 (5 bases). This CDR3 has 15 amino acids. The germline V and J ends were trimmed by 5 bases and 2 bases, with 15 bases remaining between them. Germline values: CDR1 LNHDA, CDR2 SQIVND (reference sequence). The CDR3 DNA follows: TGTGCCAGTAGTGCCCCGGGGGTGGGAAACACTGAAGCTTTCTTT. It translates to CASSAPGVGNTEAFF.

This chain links TRBV6-5 with TRBJ1-2, with D unclear. V lost 1 base and J lost 2, with 5 bases in between. The CDR3 sequence is 13 residues long. The germline V gene has CDR1 MNHEY and CDR2 SVGAGI. The CDR3 DNA reads as TGTGCCAGCAGTTACTACACCAACTATGGCTACACCTTC. Its translation: CASSYYTNYGYTF.

V gene TRBV28 combines with J gene TRBJ1-1; D gene ambiguous. The V and J ends lost 6 bases and 2 bases respectively, with 4 bases between them. The CDR3 loop spans 11 amino acids. Germline assignment: CDR1 MDHEN and CDR2 SYDVKM. The DNA for the CDR3 is TGTGCCAGCAGGATAAACACTGAAGCTTTCTTT. It codes for CASRINTEAFF.

This clone was detected once. The chain has TRBV30 and TRBJ2-7; TRBD2 agrees at 11 bases. This CDR3 comprises 15 residues. Losses at the gene ends were 0 bases for V and 6 bases for J; bases not matched to a gene: 7. Germline V gene lookup returns CDR1 GTSNPN and CDR2 SVGIG (reference sequence). The CDR3: CAWSVISGRAFEQYF. CDR3 in DNA: TGTGCCTGGAGTGTAATTAGCGGGAGGGCCTTCGAGCAGTACTTC.

J is TRBJ2-1 and V is TRBV5-1, with 10 bases lining up with TRBD1. Trimming cost V 0 bases and J 8 bases; bases outside gene matches: 8. Per germline, CDR1 SGHRS and CDR2 YFSETQ. The CDR3 runs to 16 residues. The CDR3 spells CASSLEGGTGAYEQFF. In DNA, the CDR3 is TGCGCCAGCAGCTTGGAAGGTGGGACAGGGGCGTATGAGCAGTTCTTC.

The chain uses TRBV14 and TRBJ2-1, with TRBD1 as a possible D gene (6 bases). This CDR3 is 16 amino acids long. The germline gives CDR1 SGHDN, CDR2 FVKESK. Trimming cost V 1 base and J 4 bases, with 14 bases left between them. The CDR3 DNA reads as TGTGCCAGCAGCCAAGCGGACAGCAGGTCATACAATGAGCAGTTCTTC. Its protein product is CASSQADSRSYNEQFF. Supplemented by reference TRBV14 and TRBJ2-1, the full variable domain reads EAGVTQFPSHSVIEKGQTVTLRCDPISGHDNLYWYRRVMGKEIKFLLHFVKESKQDESGMPNNRFLAERTGGTYSTLKVQPAELEDSGVYFCASSQADSRSYNEQFFGPGTRLTVL.

The chain combines TRBV5-1 with TRBJ2-5; D might be TRBD1 (6 bases). Trimming removed 2 bases from V and 5 bases from J, with 13 bases in between. Germline loops: CDR1 SGHRS, CDR2 YFSETQ. The CDR3 has 14 residues. CDR3 in amino acids: CASSFQTGIETQYF. The CDR3 region has the DNA TGCGCCAGCAGCTTTCAGACAGGCATCGAGACCCAGTACTTC. Looking up the rest from reference TRBV5-1 and TRBJ2-5 gives the full variable domain: KAGVTQTPRYLIKTRGQQVTLSCSPISGHRSVSWYQQTPGQGLQFLFEYFSETQRNKGNFPGRFSGRQFSNSRSEMNVSTLELGDSALYLCASSFQTGIETQYFGPGTRLLVL.

This sequence joins TRBV6-2 or TRBV6-3 and TRBJ1-5, with D perhaps TRBD1 (5 bases). Trimming took off 1 base at V and 1 base at J, with 8 bases between the two ends. Looked up from germline, CDR1 is MNHEY and CDR2 is SVGEGT. The CDR3 sequence is 15 residues long. CDR3 nucleotide sequence: TGTGCCAGCAGTTACTTCGGACAAAGCAATCAGCCCCAGCATTTT. It is translated as CASSYFGQSNQPQHF.

This chain links TRBV2 with TRBJ2-1; D is unclear. The germline gives CDR1 SNHLY, CDR2 FYNNEI. CDR3 length equals 13 residues. The V gene lost 6 bases and the J gene lost 3 bases, with 9 bases spanning the gap. This CDR3 is CASRERGYNEQFF. Here the CDR3 DNA reads TGTGCCAGCAGAGAAAGAGGCTACAATGAGCAGTTCTTC.

This chain links TRBV7-6 with TRBJ1-3; no definite D call. Germline CDR1 SGHVS, CDR2 FNYEAQ. CDR3 size: 16 residues. The V end was cut by 2 bases, the J end by 0 bases, with 11 bases between. The DNA of the CDR3 is TGTGCCAGCAGCTTACGAGCAGGTCTCTCTGGAAACACCATATATTTT. This codes for CASSLRAGLSGNTIYF. The full variable domain, completed using reference TRBV7-6 and TRBJ1-3, is GAGVSQSPRYKVTKRGQDVALRCDPISGHVSLYWYRQALGQGPEFLTYFNYEAQQDKSGLPNDRFSAERPEGSISTLTIQRTEQRDSAMYRCASSLRAGLSGNTIYFGEGSWLTVV.

The chain couples TRBV2 to TRBJ2-2; D gene unclear. There are 15 residues in the CDR3. The germline V gene has CDR1 SNHLY and CDR2 FYNNEI. The V and J ends lost 5 bases and 3 bases respectively, with 13 bases between them. CDR3 residues: CASSSRATYTGELFF. In DNA, the CDR3 is TGTGCCAGCAGTTCCCGGGCCACCTACACCGGGGAGCTGTTTTTT.

The chain uses TRBV4-2 and TRBJ1-2; D not certain. The CDR3 runs 17 residues. Germline V gives CDR1 LGHNA, CDR2 YNFKEQ. V dropped 1 base and J dropped 3 bases, with 18 bases sitting between them. CDR3 DNA: TGTGCCAGCAGCCAAGTCCAAAACTCCGAGGGCGACTATGGCTACACCTTC. Translating it yields CASSQVQNSEGDYGYTF.

The V and J genes are TRBV15 and TRBJ2-1; D not resolved. CDR1 is LNHNV, CDR2 YYDKDF, per germline (reference sequence). Trimming took off 0 bases at V and 15 bases at J, with 18 bases between the two ends. This CDR3 comprises 14 residues. DNA of the CDR3: TGTGCCACCAGCAGAGATCCGATTCTGGTGTTTCCGTTCTTC. It yields the protein CATSRDPILVFPFF.

This chain connects TRBV29-1 to TRBJ2-6, with D uncertain. CDR1 and CDR2 from the germline V gene are SQVTM and ANQGSEA. Trimming cost V 7 bases and J 1 base, with 11 bases left between them. The CDR3 consists of 14 residues. This CDR3 reads CSAATGSGANVLTF. The CDR3 region has the DNA TGCAGCGCGGCGACTGGTTCTGGGGCCAACGTCCTGACTTTC.

The J gene is TRBJ2-7, the V gene TRBV5-1, with D possibly called TRBD1 or TRBD2 (5 bases each). The CDR3 contains 14 residues. Trimming removed 0 bases at V and 2 bases at J, with 9 bases between. Germline CDR1 is SGHRS and CDR2 is YFSETQ. CDR3 sequence reads: CASSLAPGPYEQYF. The CDR3 bases are TGCGCCAGCAGCTTGGCCCCGGGACCCTACGAGCAGTACTTC.

The table lists this clone with many counts. This chain joins TRBV3-1 (or the pseudogene TRBV3-2) and TRBJ2-1; 7 bases agree with TRBD2. The CDR3 contains 14 residues. The V gene end was trimmed by 1 base and the J gene end by 9 bases; junction bases not matched to a gene: 6. The germline V gene encodes CDR1 LGHDT and CDR2 YNNKEL (reference sequence). The CDR3 protein is CASSQVGGPGEQFF. In DNA, the CDR3 is TGTGCCAGCAGCCAAGTGGGAGGGCCGGGTGAGCAGTTCTTC.

V usage is TRBV19 and J usage is TRBJ1-5, with a weak D call TRBD1 (5 bases). The ends were cut back, 1 base at V and 1 base at J, with 8 bases in the middle. Per germline, CDR1 LNHDA and CDR2 SQIVND (reference sequence). The CDR3 is 15 amino acids. CDR3 sequence: CASSIVRTSNQPQHF. The DNA for the CDR3 is TGTGCCAGTAGTATAGTACGGACAAGCAATCAGCCCCAGCATTTT.

A remark on this clone: A junction end diverges from the germline sequence, so it may reflect a read error. This chain connects TRBV6-1 to TRBJ1-1; 7 bases match TRBD1. The CDR3 consists of 14 residues. CDR1 and CDR2 from the germline V gene are MNHNS and SASEGT. The CDR3 nucleotides read TGTGCCAGCAGCGAAGGACAGGCCACAACTGAAGCTTTCTTT. It is translated as CASSEGQATTEAFF.

J is TRBJ2-1 and V is TRBV28; no definite D call. Germline V CDR1 and CDR2: MDHEN, SYDVKM. The CDR3 consists of 13 residues. V lost 6 bases and J lost 8, with 14 bases in between. The CDR3 protein is CASSLGRAYEQFF. As DNA, the CDR3 is TGTGCCAGCAGCCTTGGCCGCGCGTATGAGCAGTTCTTC.

The chain recombines TRBV3-1 (or the pseudogene TRBV3-2) with TRBJ1-2, with TRBD1 as a possible D gene (5 bases). V was trimmed by 5 bases and J by 0 bases, leaving 25 bases between them. The CDR3 is 19 residues long. CDR1 is LGHDT, CDR2 YNNKEL, per germline (reference sequence). Here the CDR3 reads CASSNYHPQGTAANYGYTF. CDR3 DNA: TGTGCCAGCAGCAACTATCACCCTCAAGGGACCGCAGCTAACTATGGCTACACCTTC.